This T cell receptor beta chain was found in a study of cytomegalovirus exposure and HLA in healthy donors. Whole-study context: Ancestry clustering placed around 80% of approximately 420 genotyped donors in the Caucasian-associated cluster.

The primer mix had 60 Vbeta and 13 Jbeta primers. TCRdb's table, derived via immunoSEQ multiplex PCR, lists solely in-frame clones and lacks some. The table lists roughly 180,000 clones, just under 80% of them singletons. Of note for this clone: Its antigen is unidentified.

V gave up 3 bases and J gave up 0 bases, with 12 bases separating them. The germline V gene encodes CDR1 SGDLS and CDR2 YYNGEE. This CDR3 comprises 16 residues. General study findings and limits: Later work associated roughly 17,000 TCR beta sequences with HLA alleles at 0.05 false discovery rate. What TCR beta sequences reportedly achieved was accurate prediction of HLA-A and HLA-B alleles in most subjects. Researchers reported in a later analysis that common viral pathogens appeared linked to several top clusters.

The V gene is TRBV9, the J gene TRBJ1-4, with a weak D call TRBD1 (5 bases). This TCR derives from a woman in her twenties or thirties in good health and CMV-seronegative. The source material was PBMCs. Written as DNA, the CDR3 is TGTGCCAGCAGCGGCCACCAGGGTACAACTAATGAAAAACTGTTTTTT. This translates into CASSGHQGTTNEKLFF.